This entry lists 31 T cell receptor beta chains sequenced from one sample in a study of tumor-infiltrating lymphocytes in primary liver carcinoma. Starting from 500 ng of total RNA, TCR beta cDNA was produced with a primer in the constant region. Slightly modified ARM-PCR with three nested multiplex PCR rounds yielded TCR beta libraries. The first two PCR rounds, approximately 10 cycles each, used TRBV1-TRBV30 forward primers and a C-beta reverse primer. One entry per CDR3 protein, called by TCRdb with MiXCR from the multiplex PCR reads. The sample holds 85,000 to 100,000 distinct CDR3 sequences; around 70% are singletons and the top ten take 27%. It was from around 20-30 mg of unsorted bulk tissue that RNA and DNA were co-extracted. Sequences were obtained from tumor-adjacent normal liver tissue. These TCRs come from a man aged 35-49 years with primary liver carcinoma and hepatitis B virus infection.

Written as DNA, the CDR3 is TGCAGTGCTAGAGGAGGGCTCCTCCCCGAGACCCAGTACTTC. Protein product: CSARGGLLPETQYF. The V and J genes are TRBV20-1 and TRBJ2-5, with D possibly matching TRBD2 (5 bases). Germline CDR1 DFQATT, CDR2 SNEGSKA (reference sequence). V shed 1 base and J shed 5 bases, with 14 bases lying between them. CDR3 length: 14 amino acids.

This clonotype was observed many times. CDR3 amino acids: CASSLSSYEQYF. In nucleotides, the CDR3 is TGTGCCAGCAGCTTGTCTTCCTACGAGCAGTACTTC. The chain uses TRBV7-9 and TRBJ2-7; no definite D call. The CDR3 covers 12 residues. The V end was cut by 3 bases, the J end by 1 base, with 4 bases between. Germline V gene lookup returns CDR1 SEHNR and CDR2 FQNEAQ (reference sequence).

There are many counts of this clonotype. V gene TRBV5-4 combines with J gene TRBJ2-1; D may be TRBD1 or TRBD2 (5 bases each). Germline CDR1 and CDR2: SGHNT and YYREEE (reference sequence). V was clipped by 4 bases and J by 2 bases, with 13 bases between them. The CDR3 runs to 15 residues. CDR3 coding DNA: TGTGCCAGCAGCCCCGACGGGACGACCTACAATGAGCAGTTCTTC. Translation gives CASSPDGTTYNEQFF.

About this clonotype: A much bigger clone sits one base away, suggesting this may be a read error. The J gene is TRBJ2-6, the V gene TRBV5-1; possible D gene TRBD2, 5 bases. Germline V CDR1 and CDR2: SGHRS, YFSETQ. The CDR3 is 16 residues long. The CDR3 reads CAGSGGLTSGANVLTF. CDR3 DNA: TGCGCCGGCAGCGGCGGGCTTACCTCTGGGGCCAACGTCCTGACTTTC.

The rearrangement links TRBV4-1 to TRBJ2-7; possibly TRBD2 for D (5 bases). Germline V gene data show CDR1 as MGHRA and CDR2 as YSYEKL. Trimming shortened V by 0 bases and J by 11 bases, and 17 bases separated the two germline ends. The CDR3 is 14 residues long. This chain's CDR3 is CASSQDQLVEEEYF. The CDR3 coding sequence is TGCGCCAGCAGCCAAGATCAACTAGTGGAAGAGGAGTACTTC.

The table lists this clonotype with a few counts. The chain employs TRBV9 and TRBJ2-1, with TRBD1 matching over 9 bases. The CDR3 runs to 14 residues. V trimming: 4 bases; J trimming: 5 bases; junction bases outside the gene matches: 4. Per the germline V gene, CDR1 is SGDLS and CDR2 is YYNGEE. The CDR3 here is CASSPRDRDNEQFF. The DNA for the CDR3 is TGTGCCAGCAGCCCTCGGGACAGGGACAATGAGCAGTTCTTC. Full variable domain (outside the CDR3, taken from reference TRBV9 and TRBJ2-1): DSGVTQTPKHLITATGQRVTLRCSPRSGDLSVYWYQQSLDQGLQFLIQYYNGEERAKGNILERFSAQQFPDLHSELNLSSLELGDSALYFCASSPRDRDNEQFFGPGTRLTVL.

This clonotype appeared a few times. The genes are TRBV13 and TRBJ2-1; 10 nucleotides align to TRBD1. In germline, CDR1 is PRHDT, CDR2 FYEKMQ (reference sequence). V lost 8 bases to trimming and J lost 6 bases; unmatched junction nucleotides: 10. This CDR3 spans 15 amino acids. The CDR3: CASGNRDRGFNEQFF. The CDR3 DNA reads TGTGCCAGCGGGAACCGGGACAGGGGTTTCAATGAGCAGTTCTTC.

This clonotype was recorded at least ten times. The chain employs TRBV7-8 and TRBJ1-1; D uncertain. The CDR3 is made up of 12 amino acids. V was pared by 2 bases and J by 8 bases, with 9 bases between. CDR1 SGHVS and CDR2 FQNEAQ come from the germline V gene. The CDR3 nucleotides are TGTGCCAGCAGCTTAATAAGAGGAGAAGCTTTCTTT. It yields the protein CASSLIRGEAFF.

This clonotype was picked up a small number of times. With a much larger clone just one base away, this may be a read error. This chain links TRBV29-1 with TRBJ2-2; 7 bases match TRBD2. The CDR3 covers 15 residues. The trim removed 6 bases at V and 6 bases at J, leaving 13 bases unmatched. From germline, CDR1 is SQVTM and CDR2 ANQGSEA. The CDR3: CSVGTNGSYSGELFF. As DNA, the CDR3 is TGCAGCGTCGGGACTAACGGGAGTTACTCCGGGGAGCTGTTTTTT.

This clonotype occurred many times. The chain recombines TRBV7-9 with TRBJ1-1; D unclear. The CDR3 sequence is 11 residues long. Looked up from germline, CDR1 is SEHNR and CDR2 is FQNEAQ (reference sequence). Trimming left V 5 bases short and J 3 bases short, with 4 bases between. This chain's CDR3 is CASSIYTEAFF. CDR3 bases: TGTGCCAGCAGCATTTACACTGAAGCTTTCTTT.

As for this clonotype: Germline and junction disagree at one end, which may indicate a read error. The rearrangement links TRBV6-1 to TRBJ2-7; D unclear. The V gene's germline CDR1 is MNHNS and CDR2 SASEGT. This CDR3 is built from 13 residues. As DNA, the CDR3 is TGTGCCAACAGTGAGCAGAGCTCCTACGAGCAGTACTTC. Encoded protein: CANSEQSSYEQYF.

This clonotype appeared a single time. As the CDR3 is not closed by the conserved phenylalanine or tryptophan, this likely results from a read error. Because the CDR3's place on the DNA is in doubt, the DNA is left out and the CDR3 is given as listed by TCRdb. This chain links TRBV6-2 or TRBV6-3 with TRBJ2-3; the table names TRBD1, a call not compared with the DNA. Including both end residues, the CDR3 is 14 amino acids long. From germline, CDR1 is MNHEY and CDR2 SVGEGT. The chain's CDR3 is CASSYGQGVLTQYS.

This clonotype was found once. The junction differs from germline at one of its ends, possibly a read error. The chain has TRBV12-3 or TRBV12-4 and TRBJ2-1; 11 nucleotides line up with TRBD2. The CDR3 sequence is 18 residues long. The CDR3 nucleotides are TGTGACAGCAGCACCGGGACTAGCGGAACTCTCTCCGGGGATGAGCAGTTCTTC. Translating gives CDSSTGTSGTLSGDEQFF.

A few counts support this clonotype. The chain has TRBV5-1 and TRBJ2-2; TRBD1 agrees at 8 bases. From germline, CDR1 is SGHRS and CDR2 YFSETQ. With V trimmed by 3 bases and J by 6 bases, 7 bases remained unmatched. The CDR3 contains 15 residues. CDR3 DNA: TGCGCCAGCAGCTACGGACAGGGTATTCCCGGGGAGCTGTTTTTT. Translated, it gives CASSYGQGIPGELFF.

Regarding this clonotype: A much larger clone differs by one base, so this may be a read error. CDR3 sequence: CTSSQDSYNILTLEQYF. CDR3 nucleotide sequence: TGTACCAGCAGCCAAGATTCGTACAACATCCTTACATTGGAGCAGTACTTC. V and J are TRBV14 and TRBJ2-7; D uncertain. From germline, CDR1 is SGHDN and CDR2 FVKESK. CDR3 size: 17 residues.

This clonotype was seen at least ten times. The chain joins TRBV13 to TRBJ2-2; 9 nucleotides align to TRBD2. The junction had 8 bases not matched to a gene; V was cut back by 3 bases and J by 3 bases. The CDR3 runs 17 residues. Germline V gene sequence: CDR1 PRHDT, CDR2 FYEKMQ (reference sequence). The CDR3 sequence is CASSFRSGRWDTGELFF. The DNA of the CDR3 is TGTGCCAGCAGCTTCAGGAGCGGGAGGTGGGACACCGGGGAGCTGTTTTTT.

This clonotype was counted only a few times. The chain combines TRBV7-9 with TRBJ1-2; no definite D call. There are 13 residues in the CDR3. V dropped 1 base and J dropped 5 bases, with 8 bases sitting between them. CDR1 SEHNR and CDR2 FQNEAQ come from the germline V gene (reference sequence). The CDR3 DNA is TGTGCCAGCAGCTTAGGCTCTCAGTATGGCTACACCTTC. It yields the protein CASSLGSQYGYTF.

Comment on this clonotype: A clone one base away is much larger, so this may be a read error. This chain joins TRBV4-1 and TRBJ1-5; maybe TRBD1 (5 bases). This CDR3 is built from 16 residues. Germline V gives CDR1 MGHRA, CDR2 YSYEKL. The DNA of the CDR3 is TGCGCCAGCAACCAAGACCAGTTAGGGGGCAATCAGCCCCAGCATTTT. It yields the protein CASNQDQLGGNQPQHF.

This clonotype was observed once. The CDR3 does not end in the conserved phenylalanine or tryptophan, so this is likely a read error. No DNA is shown, since the ends of the CDR3 on it are uncertain; the CDR3 is the one TCRdb lists. The rearrangement uses TRBV28 and TRBJ2-1; the table gives TRBD2 as D, unverified against the DNA. The CDR3 adds up to 13 amino acids, both ends counted. Germline CDR1 is MDHEN and CDR2 is SYDVKM. CDR3 protein: CASRDQPYNEQLL.

Of note for this clonotype: With a much larger clone just one base away, this may be a read error. The chain employs TRBV7-8 and TRBJ2-1, with 11 bases that match TRBD1. In germline, CDR1 is SGHVS, CDR2 FQNEAQ. This CDR3 region has 16 residues. The chain's CDR3 is CASSPPGDRGYNEQLF. The CDR3 bases are TGTGCCAGCAGCCCGCCCGGGGACAGGGGGTACAATGAGCAGCTCTTC.

In regard to this clonotype: It may be a read error: a sequence one base away is much more abundant. This chain joins TRBV6-5 and TRBJ2-5; 7 nucleotides match TRBD2. V shed 6 bases and J 2 bases; nucleotides not matched to a gene: 9. The CDR3 is 15 residues long. The germline gives CDR1 MNHEY, CDR2 SVGAGI. The CDR3 loop reads CASSFGLGGQETQYF. CDR3 DNA: TGTGCCAGCAGCTTCGGGTTGGGGGGGCAAGAGACCCAGTACTTC.

This clonotype occurred once. A much more abundant neighbour one base away suggests this may be a read error. The V call is TRBV7-8, the J call TRBJ1-5; TRBD1 agrees at 10 bases. The germline V gene has CDR1 SGHVS and CDR2 FQNEAQ. The CDR3 covers 16 residues. CDR3 DNA: TGTGCCAACAGCCCAGGGGACAGGGGAAGGTGGCAGCCCCAGCATTTT. Amino acid sequence: CANSPGDRGRWQPQHF.

This clonotype was recorded once. The CDR3 carries no conserved terminal phenylalanine or tryptophan, so it likely arises from a read error. This rearrangement joins TRBV6-6 to TRBJ2-7, with D tentatively TRBD2 (6 bases). CDR3 length equals 14 residues. Germline CDR1 MNHNY, CDR2 SVGAGI (reference sequence). The CDR3: CVSSYLGLPNEQYS. The CDR3 DNA is TGTGTCAGCAGTTACTTGGGACTGCCTAACGAGCAGTACTCC.

This clonotype occurred once. The chain employs TRBV2 and TRBJ1-4; TRBD1 matches at 7 bases. The V and J ends lost 6 bases and 8 bases, in that order; junction bases with no gene match: 9. The CDR3 runs to 14 residues. Germline V lookup: CDR1 SNHLY, CDR2 FYNNEI. Here the CDR3 DNA reads TGTGCCAGCAGGCAGGGGGAGAGCACCGAAAAACTGTTTTTT. Translating gives CASRQGESTEKLFF.

This clonotype was detected ten times or more. This sequence joins TRBV12-3 or TRBV12-4 and TRBJ2-1; 12 bases match TRBD2. The CDR3 is 17 residues long. The junction had 11 bases not matched to a gene; V was cut back by 3 bases and J by 8 bases. The CDR3 here is CASSFFPSGREEDEQFF. The CDR3 DNA sequence: TGTGCCAGCAGTTTCTTCCCTAGCGGGAGGGAGGAAGATGAGCAGTTCTTC.

The chain is built from TRBV11-2 and TRBJ2-1; TRBD1 is a possible D gene (5 bases). CDR1 is SGHAT and CDR2 is FQNNGV in the germline V gene. Trimming left V 6 bases short and J 12 bases short, with 15 bases between. The CDR3 is 12 amino acids. Written as DNA, the CDR3 is TGTGCCAGCAGTTTGGGGCTACGTGTGCAGTTCTTC. Protein product: CASSLGLRVQFF.

The DNA for the CDR3 is TGCAACGTCGCGACCGGGGGTGGTAACATTCAGCCCCAGCATTTT. This sequence encodes CNVATGGGNIQPQHF. The chain has TRBV29-1 and TRBJ1-5, with TRBD1 as a possible D gene (5 bases). Germline values: CDR1 SQVTM, CDR2 ANQGSEA. The length of the CDR3 is 15 residues.

The V and J genes are TRBV4-1 and TRBJ2-1, with TRBD2 matching 7 bases. Germline assignment: CDR1 MGHRA and CDR2 YSYEKL. The CDR3 runs to 17 residues. V shed 6 bases, J shed 7 bases, and the junction held 18 bases outside the gene matches. CDR3 in DNA: TGCGCCAGCAGTCTAGAGGCGGGAGTACACGGGAGGAATGAGCAGTTCTTC. Protein sequence: CASSLEAGVHGRNEQFF.

About this clonotype: At one boundary the junction diverges from the germline segment, which might be a read error. J is TRBJ2-3 and V is TRBV14, with TRBD2 matching over 7 bases. CDR1 and CDR2 (germline): SGHDN, FVKESK. This CDR3 region has 15 residues. CDR3 sequence: CANSPRPAGTDTQYF. DNA for the CDR3: TGTGCCAACAGCCCGCGACCAGCGGGAACAGATACGCAGTATTTT.

Comments on this clonotype: A single base separates this from a much larger clone, so it may be a read error. The chain uses TRBV10-3 and TRBJ2-7, with 11 bases identical to TRBD2. Germline V gene sequence: CDR1 ENHRY, CDR2 SYGVKD. The CDR3 totals 15 residues. V dropped 7 bases and J dropped 7; count of bases not matched to a gene: 12. In nucleotides, the CDR3 is TGTGCCATCACCCCGGGACTAGCGGTAGAGGGAGAGCAGTACTTC. This sequence encodes CAITPGLAVEGEQYF.

This clonotype was observed many times. A much larger clone lies one base from this, so it may be a read error. V usage is TRBV29-1 and J usage is TRBJ2-2; TRBD1 agrees at 7 bases. The germline V gene has CDR1 SQVTM and CDR2 ANQGSEA. V was clipped by 6 bases and J by 3 bases; unmatched bases: 7. CDR3 size: 14 residues. The CDR3 DNA reads TGCAGCGTCGGGACAGCCTCGGACACCGGGGAGCTGTTTTTT. The encoded protein is CSVGTASDTGELFF.